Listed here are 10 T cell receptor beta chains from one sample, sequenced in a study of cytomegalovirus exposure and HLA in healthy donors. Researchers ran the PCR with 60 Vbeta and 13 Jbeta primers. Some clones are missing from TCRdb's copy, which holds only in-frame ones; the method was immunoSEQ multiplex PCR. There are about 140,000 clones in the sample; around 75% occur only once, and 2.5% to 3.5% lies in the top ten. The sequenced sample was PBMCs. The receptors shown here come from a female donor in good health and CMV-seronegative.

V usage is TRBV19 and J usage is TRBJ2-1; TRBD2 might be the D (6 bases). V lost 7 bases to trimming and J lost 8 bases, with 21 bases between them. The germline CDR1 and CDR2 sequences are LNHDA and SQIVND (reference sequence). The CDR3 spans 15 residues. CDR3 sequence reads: CASKPLASGGDEQFF. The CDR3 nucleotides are TGTGCCAGTAAGCCCCTCGCGAGCGGAGGGGATGAGCAGTTCTTC.

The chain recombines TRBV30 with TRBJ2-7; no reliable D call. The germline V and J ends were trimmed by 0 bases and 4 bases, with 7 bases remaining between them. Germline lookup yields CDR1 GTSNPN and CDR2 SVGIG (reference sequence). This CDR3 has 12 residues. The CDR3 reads CAWSVARYEQYF. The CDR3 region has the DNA TGTGCCTGGAGTGTGGCGCGGTACGAGCAGTACTTC.

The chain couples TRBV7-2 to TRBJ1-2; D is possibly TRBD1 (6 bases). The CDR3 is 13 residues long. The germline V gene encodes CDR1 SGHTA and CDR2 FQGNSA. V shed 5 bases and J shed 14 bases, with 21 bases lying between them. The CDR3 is CASSGGGTVLHTF. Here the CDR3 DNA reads TGTGCCAGCAGCGGGGGGGGCACCGTACTGCATACCTTC.

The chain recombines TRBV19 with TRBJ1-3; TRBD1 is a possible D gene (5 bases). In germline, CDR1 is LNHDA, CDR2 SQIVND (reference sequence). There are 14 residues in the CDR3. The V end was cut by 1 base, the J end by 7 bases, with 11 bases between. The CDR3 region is CASSIVLGRNTIYF. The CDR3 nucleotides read TGTGCCAGTAGTATAGTCTTGGGGCGGAACACCATATATTTT.

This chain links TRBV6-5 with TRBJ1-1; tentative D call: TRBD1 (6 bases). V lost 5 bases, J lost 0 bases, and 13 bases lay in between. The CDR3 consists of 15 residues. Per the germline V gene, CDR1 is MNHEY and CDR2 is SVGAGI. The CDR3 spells CASSQRGKLNTEAFF. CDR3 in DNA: TGTGCCAGCAGTCAAAGGGGGAAATTGAACACTGAAGCTTTCTTT.

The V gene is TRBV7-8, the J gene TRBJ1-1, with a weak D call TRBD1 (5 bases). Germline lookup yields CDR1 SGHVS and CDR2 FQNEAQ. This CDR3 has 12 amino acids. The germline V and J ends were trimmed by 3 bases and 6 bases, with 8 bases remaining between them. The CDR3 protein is CASSFWGAEAFF. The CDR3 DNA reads TGTGCCAGCAGCTTCTGGGGGGCTGAAGCTTTCTTT.

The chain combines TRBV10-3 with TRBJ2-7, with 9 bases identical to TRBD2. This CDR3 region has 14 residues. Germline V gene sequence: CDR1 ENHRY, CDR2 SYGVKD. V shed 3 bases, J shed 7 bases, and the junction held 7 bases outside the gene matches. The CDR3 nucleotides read TGTGCCATCAGTGAAAACGCGGGAGGGGATGAGCAGTACTTC. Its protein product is CAISENAGGDEQYF.

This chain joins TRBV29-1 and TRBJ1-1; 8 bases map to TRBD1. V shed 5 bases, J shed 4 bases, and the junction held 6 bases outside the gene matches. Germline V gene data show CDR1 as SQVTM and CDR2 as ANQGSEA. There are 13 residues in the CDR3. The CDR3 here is CSVRQGMGTEAFF. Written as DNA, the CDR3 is TGCAGCGTTAGACAGGGGATGGGCACTGAAGCTTTCTTT. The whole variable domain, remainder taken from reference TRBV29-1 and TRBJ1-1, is SAVISQKPSRDICQRGTSLTIQCQVDSQVTMMFWYRQQPGQSLTLIATANQGSEATYESGFVIDKFPISRPNLTFSTLTVSNMSPEDSSIYLCSVRQGMGTEAFFGQGTRLTVV.

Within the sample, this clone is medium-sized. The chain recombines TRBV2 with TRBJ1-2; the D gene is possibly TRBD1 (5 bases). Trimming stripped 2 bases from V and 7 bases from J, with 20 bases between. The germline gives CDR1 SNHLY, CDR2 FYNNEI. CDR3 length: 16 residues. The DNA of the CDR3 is TGTGCCAGCAGTGAATCTGTCGGCAGGGTCTCTCGTGGCTACACCTTC. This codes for CASSESVGRVSRGYTF.

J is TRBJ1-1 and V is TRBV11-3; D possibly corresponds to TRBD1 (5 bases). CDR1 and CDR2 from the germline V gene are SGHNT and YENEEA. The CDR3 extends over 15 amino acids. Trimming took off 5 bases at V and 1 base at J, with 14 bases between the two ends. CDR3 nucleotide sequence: TGTGCCAGCAGCCAGGGCCTCGAACGGAACACTGAAGCTTTCTTT. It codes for CASSQGLERNTEAFF. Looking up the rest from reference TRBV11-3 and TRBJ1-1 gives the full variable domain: EAGVVQSPRYKIIEKKQPVAFWCNPISGHNTLYWYLQNLGQGPELLIRYENEEAVDDSQLPKDRFSAERLKGVDSTLKIQPAELGDSAVYLCASSQGLERNTEAFFGQGTRLTVV.